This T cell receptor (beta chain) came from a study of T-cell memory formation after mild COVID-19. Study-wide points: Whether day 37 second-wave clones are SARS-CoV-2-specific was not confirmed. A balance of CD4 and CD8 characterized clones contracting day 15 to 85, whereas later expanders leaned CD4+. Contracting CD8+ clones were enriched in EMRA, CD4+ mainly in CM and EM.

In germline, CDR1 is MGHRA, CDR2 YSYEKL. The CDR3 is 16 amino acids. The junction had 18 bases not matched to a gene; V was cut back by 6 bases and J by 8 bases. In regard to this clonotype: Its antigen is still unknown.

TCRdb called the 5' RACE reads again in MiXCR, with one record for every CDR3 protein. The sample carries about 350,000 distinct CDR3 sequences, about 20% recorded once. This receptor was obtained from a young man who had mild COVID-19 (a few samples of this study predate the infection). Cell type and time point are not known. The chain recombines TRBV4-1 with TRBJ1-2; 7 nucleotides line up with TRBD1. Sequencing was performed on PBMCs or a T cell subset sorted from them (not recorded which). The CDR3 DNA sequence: TGCGCCAGCAGTCTTTCCTCGAAGACAGGGCGGGACGGCTACACCTTC. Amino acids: CASSLSSKTGRDGYTF.